Each of the 28 T cell receptor beta chains below was sequenced from the same sample in a study of blood T cell repertoires in COVID-19. TCRdb's table, derived via immunoSEQ multiplex PCR, lists solely in-frame clones and lacks some. Among approximately 180,000 clones listed, around 82% were seen once. What was sequenced was PBMCs or T cells enriched from blood (not recorded which). The receptor set was obtained from an older woman with acute COVID-19.

V is TRBV6-5 and J is TRBJ2-7; possibly TRBD2 for D (6 bases). Trimming cost V 0 bases and J 3 bases, with 12 bases left between them. This CDR3 is built from 15 residues. Germline CDR1 MNHEY, CDR2 SVGAGI. Written as DNA, the CDR3 is TGTGCCAGCAGTTACTCCGCGGGAACCAACTACGAGCAGTACTTC. Protein sequence: CASSYSAGTNYEQYF.

J is TRBJ2-4 and V is TRBV4-3; D is ambiguous. The CDR3 totals 13 residues. V lost 0 bases and J 6 bases, leaving 6 bases between the germline ends. Germline V gene lookup returns CDR1 LGHNA and CDR2 YSLEER. The DNA of the CDR3 is TGCGCCAGCAGCCAAGATCTTCCAAACATTCAGTACTTC. This gives the protein CASSQDLPNIQYF.

This clone appeared a few times. The chain links TRBV29-1 to TRBJ2-1; 7 bases match TRBD2. The CDR3 runs to 15 residues. V lost 6 bases, J lost 6 bases, and 14 bases stayed unmatched. The germline V gene has CDR1 SQVTM and CDR2 ANQGSEA. CDR3 protein: CSVPERAGSRNEQFF. For the CDR3, the DNA is TGCAGCGTCCCGGAGCGAGCGGGAAGCCGCAATGAGCAGTTCTTC.

J is TRBJ2-1 and V is TRBV7-2, with D possibly matching TRBD1 (8 bases). CDR3 length: 17 residues. The V end lost 1 base, the J end lost 6 bases, and 19 bases lay between the germline ends. The germline V gene has CDR1 SGHTA and CDR2 FQGNSA. The CDR3 is CASSLGGGTGDFNEQFF. CDR3 DNA sequence: TGTGCCAGCAGCTTAGGGGGGGGGACAGGAGATTTCAATGAGCAGTTCTTC.

This rearrangement joins TRBV7-8 to TRBJ2-3; D is undetermined. The length of the CDR3 is 12 residues. Germline V lookup: CDR1 SGHVS, CDR2 FQNEAQ. V was shortened by 5 bases and J by 12 bases, with 15 bases between the two germline ends. CDR3 nucleotide sequence: TGTGCCAGCAGCCCAGCGCGGAATCGTCAGTATTTT. This encodes CASSPARNRQYF.

Notes on this clone: A read error may account for a junction end that differs from germline. This chain uses TRBV28 with TRBJ1-1; 12 bases are a match to TRBD1. Looked up from germline, CDR1 is MDHEN and CDR2 is SYDVKM. The CDR3 is 13 residues long. CDR3 sequence reads: CASRLPGQGATVF. CDR3 bases: TGTGCCAGCAGACTTCCGGGACAGGGGGCGACTGTCTTT.

A few counts support this clone. Other DNA sequences in this specimen translate into the identical CDR3. The chain combines TRBV11-3 with TRBJ2-2; TRBD1 aligns across 8 bases. From germline, CDR1 is SGHNT and CDR2 YENEEA. The CDR3 spans 15 residues. Trimming cost V 5 bases and J 5 bases; bases outside gene matches: 7. DNA for the CDR3: TGTGCCAGCAGCCCCGACAGGGGCGGAACCGGGGAGCTGTTTTTT. Amino acid sequence: CASSPDRGGTGELFF. Full variable domain (rest looked up from reference TRBV11-3 and TRBJ2-2): EAGVVQSPRYKIIEKKQPVAFWCNPISGHNTLYWYLQNLGQGPELLIRYENEEAVDDSQLPKDRFSAERLKGVDSTLKIQPAELGDSAVYLCASSPDRGGTGELFFGEGSRLTVL.

This chain connects TRBV19 to TRBJ1-1; possible D gene TRBD1, 6 bases. This CDR3 has 13 residues. With 5 bases removed from V and 6 bases from J, the gap between germline ends came to 13 bases. The germline V gene encodes CDR1 LNHDA and CDR2 SQIVND (reference sequence). CDR3 in DNA: TGTGCCAGTAGTTCGCCACAGGGTTCTGAAGCTTTCTTT. It specifies CASSSPQGSEAFF. Full variable domain (missing parts from reference TRBV19 and TRBJ1-1): DGGITQSPKYLFRKEGQNVTLSCEQNLNHDAMYWYRQDPGQGLRLIYYSQIVNDFQKGDIAEGYSVSREKKESFPLTVTSAQKNPTAFYLCASSSPQGSEAFFGQGTRLTVV.

This clone was counted at least ten times. The V call is TRBV18, the J call TRBJ1-4; D unclear. V lost 3 bases, J lost 5 bases, and 10 bases lay in between. Looked up from germline, CDR1 is KGHSH and CDR2 is LQKENI. The CDR3 sequence is 14 residues long. The CDR3 here is CASSPFPRNEKLFF. In DNA, the CDR3 is TGTGCCAGCTCACCGTTCCCCCGGAATGAAAAACTGTTTTTT.

V and J are TRBV7-9 and TRBJ1-1; D uncertain. V was pared by 8 bases and J by 3 bases, with 10 bases between. The CDR3 has 12 residues. Germline loops: CDR1 SEHNR, CDR2 FQNEAQ (reference sequence). CDR3 bases: TGTGCCAGCCGGGAGAAAGACACTGAAGCTTTCTTT. Translating it yields CASREKDTEAFF.

The V call is TRBV19, the J call TRBJ1-2; 8 nucleotides line up with TRBD1. Germline-derived CDR1 and CDR2 are LNHDA and SQIVND (reference sequence). This CDR3 comprises 15 residues. J was trimmed by 4 bases and V by 3 bases; bases with no gene match: 7. The CDR3 nucleotides are TGTGCCAGTAGTATTCGGACAGGGAAGGGCTATGGCTACACCTTC. This encodes CASSIRTGKGYGYTF.

The V gene is TRBV28, the J gene TRBJ1-1, with D possibly TRBD1 on 5 matching bases. V was trimmed by 1 base and J by 0 bases, leaving 12 bases between them. Germline V gene data show CDR1 as MDHEN and CDR2 as SYDVKM. The CDR3 has 16 amino acids. CDR3 sequence (DNA): TGTGCCAGCAGTTTATATGGGGCGGTAATGAACACTGAAGCTTTCTTT. It encodes CASSLYGAVMNTEAFF.

The table lists this clone with a count of one. This chain uses TRBV7-8 with TRBJ1-2, with 10 positions matching TRBD1. With V trimmed by 5 bases and J by 4 bases, 4 bases remained unmatched. Germline V CDR1 and CDR2: SGHVS, FQNEAQ. This CDR3 is 14 amino acids long. This CDR3 is CASSLGQGTYGYTF. DNA for the CDR3: TGTGCCAGCAGCCTGGGACAGGGGACCTATGGCTACACCTTC.

The gene calls are TRBV4-2 and TRBJ2-1, with 13 bases fitting TRBD2. The CDR3 totals 16 residues. The V segment lost 6 bases and the J segment 7 bases; nucleotides outside the gene matches: 9. Germline lookup yields CDR1 LGHNA and CDR2 YNFKEQ. The CDR3 region is CASSSTSGGARNEQFF. The CDR3 bases are TGTGCCAGCAGTTCTACTAGCGGGGGGGCCAGAAATGAGCAGTTCTTC.

This clone was detected many times. The chain uses TRBV4-3 and TRBJ2-1; weak D call: TRBD1 (5 bases). V was trimmed by 0 bases and J by 4 bases, leaving 10 bases between them. Germline V CDR1 and CDR2: LGHNA, YSLEER. The CDR3 loop spans 15 amino acids. CDR3 amino acids: CASSQDKGFYNEQFF. The CDR3 bases are TGCGCCAGCAGCCAAGATAAGGGGTTTTACAATGAGCAGTTCTTC.

V and J are TRBV18 and TRBJ2-7; D is possibly TRBD1 (6 bases). The CDR3 is made up of 15 amino acids. The germline V gene encodes CDR1 KGHSH and CDR2 LQKENI. Trimming pared 0 bases from V and 3 bases from J, leaving 12 bases between. Here the CDR3 reads CASSPPQGSRYEQYF. DNA for the CDR3: TGTGCCAGCTCACCACCACAGGGTTCGCGCTACGAGCAGTACTTC.

This clone has more than one count but fewer than ten. The chain has TRBV29-1 and TRBJ1-1, with 9 nucleotides matching TRBD1. The CDR3 has 15 residues. Trimming removed 6 bases from V and 1 base from J; junction bases left unmatched: 9. Germline assignment: CDR1 SQVTM and CDR2 ANQGSEA. The CDR3 nucleotides read TGCAGCGTCAAGGAACAGGGGGCGAAGAACACTGAAGCTTTCTTT. The encoded protein is CSVKEQGAKNTEAFF.

The CDR3 loop is CASSLGGQNTEAFF. CDR3 nucleotides: TGTGCCAGCAGCTTAGGGGGACAGAACACTGAAGCTTTCTTT. The chain employs TRBV11-2 and TRBJ1-1, with D perhaps TRBD1 (6 bases). The germline V gene encodes CDR1 SGHAT and CDR2 FQNNGV. The CDR3 extends over 14 amino acids. The V end lost 1 base, the J end lost 1 base, and 7 bases lay between the germline ends.

This clone was counted a single time. The J gene is TRBJ1-5, the V gene TRBV5-1; no clear D gene. CDR1 SGHRS and CDR2 YFSETQ come from the germline V gene. The CDR3 totals 14 residues. V gave up 0 bases and J gave up 3 bases, with 7 bases separating them. The CDR3 region has the DNA TGCGCCAGCAGCTTGGAGAACAACAATCAGCCCCAGCATTTT. Its protein product is CASSLENNNQPQHF.

The J gene is TRBJ2-1, the V gene TRBV5-1; D gene ambiguous. The CDR3 totals 13 residues. CDR1 and CDR2 from the germline V gene are SGHRS and YFSETQ. V gave up 3 bases and J gave up 7 bases, with 11 bases separating them. The CDR3 spells CASSSPVENEQFF. For the CDR3, the DNA is TGCGCCAGCAGCTCCCCAGTTGAAAATGAGCAGTTCTTC.

The chain has TRBV25-1 and TRBJ2-5, with 7 positions matching TRBD1. V lost 10 bases, J lost 4 bases, and 12 bases stayed unmatched. Per germline, CDR1 MGHDK and CDR2 SYGVNS. The CDR3 runs to 14 residues. CDR3 bases: TGTGCCATCGGAGAAAACCGGGACAGAGAGACCCAGTACTTC. Protein: CAIGENRDRETQYF.

The rearrangement joins TRBV4-3 to TRBJ2-1; 7 bases map to TRBD2. Germline V gene lookup returns CDR1 LGHNA and CDR2 YSLEER. The ends lost 4 bases at V and 2 bases at J; junction bases unmatched: 8. This CDR3 is built from 16 residues. The CDR3 loop is CASSLDPLAAYNEQFF. As DNA, the CDR3 is TGCGCCAGCAGCCTCGACCCCCTAGCGGCCTACAATGAGCAGTTCTTC.

V gene TRBV5-3 combines with J gene TRBJ1-3; D is uncertain. TRBV5-3 is placed among ORFs of uncertain function. The germline V and J ends were trimmed by 0 bases and 8 bases, with 21 bases remaining between them. The CDR3 sequence is 17 residues long. The CDR3 DNA follows: TGTGCCAGAAGCTTGGTTAATAGGCCCCAGGTGGTACACACCATATATTTT. This translates into CARSLVNRPQVVHTIYF.

This clone was picked up one time. The V call is TRBV29-1, the J call TRBJ1-2; TRBD1 is a possible D gene (5 bases). Looked up from germline, CDR1 is SQVTM and CDR2 is ANQGSEA. Trimming pared 6 bases from V and 6 bases from J, leaving 11 bases between. The CDR3 length is 11 residues. The CDR3 here is CSVSLGDGYTF. CDR3 nucleotides: TGCAGCGTCTCCTTAGGGGATGGCTACACCTTC.

This chain uses TRBV18 with TRBJ2-5; tentative D call: TRBD1 (6 bases). The CDR3 contains 11 residues. V gave up 10 bases and J gave up 2 bases, with 8 bases separating them. Per the germline V gene, CDR1 is KGHSH and CDR2 is LQKENI. CDR3 sequence reads: CATGTQETQYF. CDR3 bases: TGTGCCACCGGGACACAAGAGACCCAGTACTTC.

This sequence joins TRBV9 and TRBJ1-2; D is ambiguous. Germline lookup yields CDR1 SGDLS and CDR2 YYNGEE. The CDR3 is made up of 15 amino acids. V shed 1 base and J shed 4 bases, with 14 bases lying between them. For the CDR3, the DNA is TGTGCCAGCAGCGTAACCGGAGGCTCACCCTATGGCTACACCTTC. Translated: CASSVTGGSPYGYTF.

This clone showed up just a few times. V gene TRBV7-8 combines with J gene TRBJ2-2; TRBD2 matches at 7 bases. The germline gives CDR1 SGHVS, CDR2 FQNEAQ. The trim removed 5 bases at V and 4 bases at J, leaving 13 bases unmatched. The CDR3 is made up of 17 amino acids. The chain's CDR3 is CASSPGRIWGSTGELFF. DNA of the CDR3: TGTGCCAGCAGCCCCGGGAGGATTTGGGGTAGCACCGGGGAGCTGTTTTTT.

This clone was seen a few times. The chain employs TRBV6-2 or TRBV6-3 and TRBJ1-1; no reliable D call. CDR1 and CDR2 from the germline V gene are MNHEY and SVGEGT. V dropped 4 bases and J dropped 1 base, with 16 bases sitting between them. This CDR3 spans 16 amino acids. CDR3 residues: CASSWPPGGQNTEAFF. The CDR3 DNA sequence: TGTGCCAGCAGTTGGCCGCCTGGTGGCCAGAACACTGAAGCTTTCTTT.